This TCR beta chain comes out of a study of beta chain features in type 1 diabetes. Study summary: Analysis included around 110,000,000 sorted cells drawn from all samples.

The V end was cut by 0 bases, the J end by 2 bases, with 6 bases between. The CDR3 has 14 amino acids. CDR1 is SGHRS and CDR2 is YFSETQ in the germline V gene. Findings of the study overall: In the patient group, naive, central memory and Treg TCRB repertoires seemed more alike than in the healthy donor group. A moderate, significant TCRB CDR3 shortening appeared in type 1 diabetes across four CD4+ subsets.

On this clone: Antigen specificity is unknown.

One heparinised draw, averaging roughly 0.12 L, was taken per donor. Cell sorting via CD45RO/CCR7/CD25/CD127/CD95/CD27 was performed to obtain CD4+ naive, central memory, regulatory and stem cell-like memory cells. Reverse transcribing all isolated RNA meant expressed TCRB transcripts were sequenced. Sequencing was performed with immunoSEQ multiplex PCR; in TCRdb, only in-frame clones are kept and a portion is missing. This sample has 500,000 to 850,000 clones, with roughly 13% found just once. The sample consisted of naive CD4+ T cells from blood. This sequence joins TRBV5-1 and TRBJ1-5; D uncertain. The clonotype originates from a man younger than 35 with type 1 diabetes. This chain's CDR3 is CASSLAEGNQPQHF. DNA of the CDR3: TGCGCCAGCAGCTTGGCCGAGGGCAATCAGCCCCAGCATTTT.